This entry features one T cell receptor beta chain sequence. These data originate in a study of CD8+ T cells in alopecia areata. About the study: Severity in treated patients was scored by percentage of scalp area affected.

Treatment denoted: oral pan-JAK inhibitor, 5-10 mg twice daily. Both peripheral blood and punch biopsies of lesional scalp skin were obtained from patients who had alopecia areata. From PBMCs, CD4+ and CD8+ T cells were sorted. Reverse transcribed after extraction, RNA yielded cDNA as the sequencing template. Sequenced by immunoSEQ multiplex PCR; TCRdb stores in-frame clones only, minus some. Of around 180,000 clones listed, under 80% were seen once; the top ten hold approximately 1.4%. The CDR3 spans 14 residues. V was clipped by 4 bases and J by 1 base; unmatched bases: 7. Per germline, CDR1 GTSNPN and CDR2 SVGIG (reference sequence).

The specimen comprised CD4+ T cells sorted from blood, sampled between weeks 47 and 50, from a patient treated with tofacitinib. This chain joins TRBV30 and TRBJ2-7, with 7 bases matching TRBD1. This receptor was identified in a human donor with alopecia areata. The CDR3 protein is CAWIAATGSYEQYF. For the CDR3, the DNA is TGTGCCTGGATCGCCGCGACAGGGTCCTACGAGCAGTACTTC. Drawing the rest from reference TRBV30 and TRBJ2-7, the complete variable domain is SQTIHQWPATLVQPVGSPLSLECTVEGTSNPNLYWYRQAAGRGLQLLFYSVGIGQISSEVPQNLSASRPQDRQFILSSKKLLLSDSGFYLCAWIAATGSYEQYFGPGTRLTVT.